This TCR beta chain is drawn from a study of PD-1 blockade in classical Hodgkin lymphoma. Regarding the study as a whole: The repertoire differences lack a defined cause, possibly disease activity or prior therapy.

About this clone itself: What it binds is unknown.

Clones were sequenced by immunoSEQ multiplex PCR, and TCRdb holds only the in-frame ones, with some missing. The repertoire holds nearly 55,000 clones, with around 85% as singletons. Every one of the patients relapsed after autologous stem cell transplantation (brentuximab vedotin exposure was variable). The CDR3 has 15 residues. V lost 5 bases, J lost 5 bases, and 8 bases stayed unmatched. Germline assignment: CDR1 MNHEY and CDR2 SMNVEV (reference sequence). The starting material was peripheral blood mononuclear cells (PBMCs), obtained at baseline. This clonotype was sampled from a human donor with classical Hodgkin lymphoma. The rearrangement uses TRBV27 and TRBJ1-2, with TRBD1 matching over 10 bases. The CDR3 DNA sequence: TGTGCCAGCAGTATGACAGGGGGCTTTGAATATGGCTACACCTTC. Its protein product is CASSMTGGFEYGYTF.